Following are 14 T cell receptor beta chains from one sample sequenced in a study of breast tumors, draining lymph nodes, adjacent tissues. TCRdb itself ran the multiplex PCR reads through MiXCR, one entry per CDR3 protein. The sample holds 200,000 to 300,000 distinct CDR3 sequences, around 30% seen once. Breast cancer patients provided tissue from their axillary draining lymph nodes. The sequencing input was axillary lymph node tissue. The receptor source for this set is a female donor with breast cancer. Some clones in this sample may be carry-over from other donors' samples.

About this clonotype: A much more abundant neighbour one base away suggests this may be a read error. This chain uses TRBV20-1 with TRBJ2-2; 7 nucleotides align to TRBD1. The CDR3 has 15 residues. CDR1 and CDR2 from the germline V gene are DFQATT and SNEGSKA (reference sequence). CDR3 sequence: CSARHRGLFTRELFF. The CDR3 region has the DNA TGCAGTGCCCGGCACAGGGGCCTTTTCACCAGGGAGCTGTTTTTT.

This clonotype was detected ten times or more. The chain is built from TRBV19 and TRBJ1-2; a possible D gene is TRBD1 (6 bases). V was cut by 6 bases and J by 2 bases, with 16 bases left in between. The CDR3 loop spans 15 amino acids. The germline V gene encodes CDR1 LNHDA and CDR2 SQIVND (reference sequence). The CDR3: CASSLSKGQNYGYTF. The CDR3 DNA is TGTGCCAGTAGCCTCTCGAAGGGACAAAACTATGGCTACACCTTC.

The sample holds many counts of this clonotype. CDR3 amino acids: CSVESRGRAGNTIYF. Written as DNA, the CDR3 is TGCAGCGTTGAAAGTCGGGGCAGGGCTGGAAACACCATATATTTT. The chain employs TRBV29-1 and TRBJ1-3, with a weak D call TRBD1 (5 bases). V was clipped by 2 bases and J by 2 bases, with 13 bases between them. CDR3 size: 15 residues. Per germline, CDR1 SQVTM and CDR2 ANQGSEA.

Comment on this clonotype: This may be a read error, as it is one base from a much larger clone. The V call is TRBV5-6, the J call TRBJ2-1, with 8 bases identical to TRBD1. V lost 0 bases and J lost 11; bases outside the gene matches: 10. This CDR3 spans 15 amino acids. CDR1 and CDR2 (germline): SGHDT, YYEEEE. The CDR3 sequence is CASSLGGRGLDKQFF. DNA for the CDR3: TGTGCCAGCAGCTTGGGTGGCAGGGGGCTCGATAAGCAGTTCTTC.

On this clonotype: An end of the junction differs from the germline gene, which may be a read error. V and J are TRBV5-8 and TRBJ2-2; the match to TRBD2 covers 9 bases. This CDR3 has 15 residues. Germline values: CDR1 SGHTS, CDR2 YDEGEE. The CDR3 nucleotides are TGTGCCAGCAGCTTGGGACTAGCGGACACCGGGGAGCTGCTTTTT. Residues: CASSLGLADTGELLF.

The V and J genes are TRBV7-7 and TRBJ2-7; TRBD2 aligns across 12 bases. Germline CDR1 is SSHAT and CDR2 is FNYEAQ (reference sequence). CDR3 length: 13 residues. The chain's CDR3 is CATRLAGVIEQYF. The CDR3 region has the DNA TGTGCTACCAGACTAGCGGGAGTAATCGAGCAGTACTTC.

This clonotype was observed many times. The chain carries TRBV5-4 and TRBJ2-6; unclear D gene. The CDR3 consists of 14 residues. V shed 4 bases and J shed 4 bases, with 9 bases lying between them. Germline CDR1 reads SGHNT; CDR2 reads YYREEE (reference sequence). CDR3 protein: CASSAGTGANVLTF. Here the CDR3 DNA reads TGTGCCAGCAGCGCAGGCACCGGGGCCAACGTCCTGACTTTC.

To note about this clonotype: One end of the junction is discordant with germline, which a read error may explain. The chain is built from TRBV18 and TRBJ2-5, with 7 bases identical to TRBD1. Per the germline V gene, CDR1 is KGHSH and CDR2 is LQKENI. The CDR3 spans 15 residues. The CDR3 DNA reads TGTGCCAGCTCATTCACCGGGACAGAGCAAGAGACCCGGTACTTC. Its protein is CASSFTGTEQETRYF.

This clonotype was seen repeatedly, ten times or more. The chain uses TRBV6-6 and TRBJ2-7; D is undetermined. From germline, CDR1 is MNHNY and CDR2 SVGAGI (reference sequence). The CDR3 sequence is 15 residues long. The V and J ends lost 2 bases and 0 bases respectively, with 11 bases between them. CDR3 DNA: TGTGCCAGCAGTTACCCCCCCAGCGTCTCCTACGAGCAGTACTTC. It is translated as CASSYPPSVSYEQYF.

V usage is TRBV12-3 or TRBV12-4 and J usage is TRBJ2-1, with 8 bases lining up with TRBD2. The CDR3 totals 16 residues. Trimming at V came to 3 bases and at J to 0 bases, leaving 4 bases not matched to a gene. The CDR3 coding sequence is TGTGCCAGCAGTTTCTTCGCGGGAGGCTCCTACAATGAGCAGTTCTTC. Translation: CASSFFAGGSYNEQFF.

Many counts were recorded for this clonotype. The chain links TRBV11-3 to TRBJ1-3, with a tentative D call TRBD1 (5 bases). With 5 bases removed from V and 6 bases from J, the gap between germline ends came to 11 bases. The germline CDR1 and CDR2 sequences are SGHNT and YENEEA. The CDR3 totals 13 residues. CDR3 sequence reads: CASSKGRPNTIYF. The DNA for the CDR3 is TGTGCCAGCAGCAAGGGGCGGCCAAACACCATATATTTT.

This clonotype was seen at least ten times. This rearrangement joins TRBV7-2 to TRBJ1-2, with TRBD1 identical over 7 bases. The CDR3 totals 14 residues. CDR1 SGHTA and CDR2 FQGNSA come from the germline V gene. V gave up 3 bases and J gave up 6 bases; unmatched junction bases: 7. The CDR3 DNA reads TGTGCCAGCAGCTTGGGATTTACAGGGGATGGCTACACCTTC. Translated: CASSLGFTGDGYTF.

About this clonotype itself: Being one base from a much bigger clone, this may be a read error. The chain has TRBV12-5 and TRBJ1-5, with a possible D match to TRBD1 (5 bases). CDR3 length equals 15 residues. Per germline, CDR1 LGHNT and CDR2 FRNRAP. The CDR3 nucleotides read TGTGCCAGCAGTTTCGCCCCGGGCCAGGGACAGCCCCAGCATTTT. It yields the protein CASSFAPGQGQPQHF.

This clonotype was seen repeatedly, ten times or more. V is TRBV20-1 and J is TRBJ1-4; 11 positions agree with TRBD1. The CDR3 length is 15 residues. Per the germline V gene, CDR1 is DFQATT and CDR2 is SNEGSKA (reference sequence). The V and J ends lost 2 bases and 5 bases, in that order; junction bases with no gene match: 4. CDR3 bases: TGCAGTGCTAGATCCTGGGACAGGGGGAATGAAAAACTGTTTTTT. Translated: CSARSWDRGNEKLFF.